The T cell receptor (beta chain) described here comes from a study of beta chain features in type 1 diabetes. General observations from the study: Among all four CD4+ subsets, Type 1 diabetes patients had TCRB CDR3s that were moderately but significantly shorter.

The sample holds a few counts of this clone. Its antigen is unidentified. Germline V CDR1 and CDR2: SGHRS, YFSETQ. The CDR3 runs to 14 residues. Trimming took off 0 bases at V and 5 bases at J, with 11 bases between the two ends. Purity (above 95%) was reached by all sorted populations. As every portion of the isolated RNA was reverse transcribed, the sequencing read expressed TCRB transcripts. Profiled with immunoSEQ multiplex PCR; TCRdb holds only in-frame clones, not every one. The table has around 100,000 clones, about 26% seen once. This receptor was identified in a woman in her late teens or twenties with type 1 diabetes. The specimen sequenced was central memory CD4+ T cells from blood. V usage is TRBV5-1 and J usage is TRBJ1-1; tentative D call: TRBD1 (6 bases). The DNA of the CDR3 is TGCGCCAGCAGCTTGGAAAGAACAGGGACTGAAGCTTTCTTT. Translating gives CASSLERTGTEAFF.